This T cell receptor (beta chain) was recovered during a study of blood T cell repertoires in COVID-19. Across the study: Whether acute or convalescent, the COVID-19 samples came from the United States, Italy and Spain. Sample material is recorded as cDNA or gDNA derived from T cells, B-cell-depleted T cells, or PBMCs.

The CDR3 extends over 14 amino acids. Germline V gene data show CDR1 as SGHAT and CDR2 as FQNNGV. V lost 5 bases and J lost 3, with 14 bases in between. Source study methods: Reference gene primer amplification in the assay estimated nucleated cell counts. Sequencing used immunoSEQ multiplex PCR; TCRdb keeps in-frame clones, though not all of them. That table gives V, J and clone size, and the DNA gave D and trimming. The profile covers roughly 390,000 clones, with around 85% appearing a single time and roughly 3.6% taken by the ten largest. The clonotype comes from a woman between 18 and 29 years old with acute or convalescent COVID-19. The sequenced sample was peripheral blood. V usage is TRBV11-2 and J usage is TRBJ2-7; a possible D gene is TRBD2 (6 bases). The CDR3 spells CASSGREIDYEQYF. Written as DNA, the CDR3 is TGTGCCAGCAGCGGACGGGAGATAGACTACGAGCAGTACTTC.